The sequence of this TCR beta chain was determined in a study of blood T cells in healthy people across ages. The use of a sample-barcoded 5' primer and a J-beta primer mix characterized a second PCR of roughly 6 to 12 cycles. A template-switch adaptor that had 12 random nucleotides put a tag on each cDNA molecule. TCRdb reprocessed the 5' RACE reads via MiXCR and lists one record per CDR3 protein. In the table there are 800,000 to 950,000 distinct CDR3 sequences, about 48% of which are singletons. This clonotype was detected only a few times. It is unclear where the CDR3 begins or ends on the DNA, so no DNA is shown, and the CDR3 is as TCRdb lists it. From its first to its last residue, the CDR3 has 16 amino acids. Germline V lookup: CDR1 KGHSH, CDR2 LQKENI.

The sequence was collected from a man younger than 45 in good health. The gene calls are TRBV18 and TRBJ2-1; TRBD1 is the table's D call, not checked against the DNA. Input material: blood. This chain's CDR3 is CASSPGGNYFGNEQFF.